Here is one TCR beta chain with its context. As every portion of the isolated RNA was reverse transcribed, the sequencing read expressed TCRB transcripts. Repertoires were generated with immunoSEQ multiplex PCR, while TCRdb's copy carries only in-frame clones and drops some. The sample consists of approximately 340,000 clones, approximately 16% of them appearing once. Germline loops: CDR1 MNHEY, CDR2 SVGAGI. V lost 7 bases to trimming and J lost 9 bases; unmatched junction nucleotides: 3. CDR3 length: 11 residues. This sample is drawn from a study of beta chain features in type 1 diabetes. This chain connects TRBV6-5 to TRBJ2-1; 7 bases line up with TRBD1. This receptor was taken from a woman between 18 and 30 years old in good health. Material: naive CD4+ T cells from blood. This CDR3 reads CASNRGPEQFF. The CDR3 DNA reads TGTGCCAGCAACAGGGGTCCTGAGCAGTTCTTC.